This T cell receptor beta chain comes out of a study of T cell repertoires in aging, cancer and after chemotherapy. In the study overall: Six age groups, ranging from 30 or younger to 70 or older, included the donors. General study findings and limits: In healthy donors, age-related TCR diversity loss mainly reflected lost richness.

Amplification of TCR beta used genomic DNA extracted from peripheral blood. Germline CDR1 LNHDA, CDR2 SQIVND (reference sequence). The CDR3 consists of 14 residues. The ends lost 10 bases at V and 5 bases at J; junction bases unmatched: 14. By share, this clonotype counts as medium-sized (0.01 to 0.1%). What it recognizes is unknown. Multiplex touch-down PCR with TRB-A/B primers amplified rearranged V-D-J TRB sequences. One entry per CDR3 protein results from TCRdb running MiXCR on the multiplex PCR reads. The sample has about 10,000 distinct CDR3 sequences, less than 30% seen once. The TCR was taken from a human donor in good health. The sample consisted of blood. The V and J genes are TRBV19 and TRBJ2-7; TRBD2 agrees at 7 bases. CDR3 region: CATEASGVPHEQYF. The DNA for the CDR3 is TGTGCCACCGAAGCTAGCGGTGTCCCCCACGAGCAGTACTTC. Full variable domain (remainder filled in from reference TRBV19 and TRBJ2-7): DGGITQSPKYLFRKEGQNVTLSCEQNLNHDAMYWYRQDPGQGLRLIYYSQIVNDFQKGDIAEGYSVSREKKESFPLTVTSAQKNPTAFYLCATEASGVPHEQYFGPGTRLTVT.